The 31 T cell receptor beta chains below all came from one sample that was sequenced in a study of Tregs in tolerant kidney transplant recipients. Clones were sequenced by immunoSEQ multiplex PCR, and TCRdb holds only the in-frame ones, with some missing. With roughly 34,000 clones in the sample, the ten largest clones hold 6.5% to 8%. The sequencing here drew on CD8+ T cells from blood, taken before the transplant. The source is a human donor who received a combined kidney and bone marrow transplant.

On this clone itself: The read is 3 residues too short to cover the CDR3 end, so that end is filled in from the germline J gene. The rearrangement uses TRBV7-8 and TRBJ1-2; tentatively, D is TRBD1 (5 bases). CDR1 and CDR2 (germline): SGHVS, FQNEAQ. The length of the CDR3 is 16 residues. The covered CDR3 bases are TGTGCCAGCAGCTTAGAAGGGGCTCAGGGTGTGGAGGGC. Its protein product is CASSLEGAQGVEG. The entire CDR3 is CASSLEGAQGVEGYTF.

Comment on this clone: The DNA ends 3 residues before the CDR3 does, and the rest of the CDR3 is filled in from the germline J gene. This chain links TRBV7-9 with TRBJ2-1, with D tentatively TRBD2 (5 bases). Trimming left V 6 bases short and J 9 bases short, with 6 bases between. Germline V gene data show CDR1 as SEHNR and CDR2 as FQNEAQ (reference sequence). The CDR3 length is 10 residues. CDR3 protein: CASSAGEQFF. Incomplete CDR3 DNA: TGTGCCAGCAGTGCGGGTGAG.

Concerning this clone itself: The read ends 3 residues shy of where the CDR3 ends; the end is completed using the germline J gene. This chain uses TRBV5-5 with TRBJ2-7, with D unresolved. The CDR3 is made up of 14 amino acids. CDR1 SGHKS and CDR2 YYEKEE come from the germline V gene (reference sequence). The ends were cut back, 0 bases at V and 2 bases at J, with 9 bases in the middle. The CDR3 here is CASSLDGQAYEQYF. The CDR3 DNA, read in part, is TGTGCCAGCAGCTTGGATGGGCAAGCCTACGAG.

Concerning this clone: The CDR3 end falls 3 residues outside the read, so it is completed with the germline J gene. The chain combines TRBV19 with TRBJ2-7, with unresolved D. CDR1 LNHDA and CDR2 SQIVND come from the germline V gene (reference sequence). V lost 1 base and J 2 bases, leaving 12 bases between the germline ends. The CDR3 extends over 15 amino acids. The CDR3 spells CASSIGGSATYEQYF. The CDR3 bases that were read are TGTGCCAGTAGTATAGGCGGCAGCGCAACCTACGAG.

On this clone: The read halts 3 residues ahead of the CDR3 end, with the missing end drawn from the germline J gene. The V call is TRBV20-1, the J call TRBJ2-7; weak D call: TRBD1 (5 bases). Deletions cut 6 bases from V and 0 bases from J, with 15 bases between. From germline, CDR1 is DFQATT and CDR2 SNEGSKA (reference sequence). This CDR3 is 14 amino acids long. CDR3 protein: CSANQGSSSYEQYF. CDR3 bases read: TGCAGTGCCAACCAGGGAAGCAGCTCCTACGAG.

As to this clone: The CDR3 goes on 3 residues after the read ends, and that part is filled in from the germline J gene. This chain links TRBV7-2 with TRBJ1-2; perhaps TRBD1 as D (5 bases). Germline CDR1 reads SGHTA; CDR2 reads FQGNSA. The CDR3 loop spans 13 amino acids. The sequenced part of the CDR3 DNA is TGTGCCAGCAGCTTAGGACAGCCTTTGGGC. The encoded protein is CASSLGQPLG. The entire CDR3 protein reads CASSLGQPLGYTF.

CDR3 residues: CASSLNSFSEETQYF. Incomplete CDR3 DNA: TGTGCCAGCAGCTTAAATTCGTTTTCGGAAGAGACC. The chain is built from TRBV11-3 and TRBJ2-5; D is ambiguous. The CDR3 end falls 3 residues outside the read, so it is completed with the germline J gene. Germline CDR1 reads SGHNT; CDR2 reads YENEEA. The CDR3 is 15 residues long. V shed 2 bases and J shed 3 bases, with 13 bases lying between them.

Comments on this clone: The CDR3 end is not reached by the read, which stops 3 residues before it; the germline J gene fills it in. This rearrangement joins TRBV19 to TRBJ2-5; 7 bases are shared with TRBD2. V dropped 5 bases and J dropped 4; count of bases not matched to a gene: 10. The CDR3 extends over 15 amino acids. The germline CDR1 and CDR2 sequences are LNHDA and SQIVND (reference sequence). The DNA read from the CDR3 is TGTGCCAGTAGTCTCCGTGCGGGCGGGGGAGAGACC. Protein: CASSLRAGGGET. The whole CDR3 protein is CASSLRAGGGETQYF.

As concerns this clone: The CDR3 goes on 3 residues after the read ends, and that part is filled in from the germline J gene. V and J are TRBV20-1 and TRBJ1-3; weak D call: TRBD1 (5 bases). The germline V gene encodes CDR1 DFQATT and CDR2 SNEGSKA (reference sequence). V lost 1 base and J 4 bases, leaving 11 bases between the germline ends. This CDR3 is 14 amino acids long. The CDR3 loop reads CSARVAGLGNTIYF. The covered CDR3 bases are TGCAGTGCTAGAGTCGCAGGGTTGGGAAACACC.

Concerning this clone: At one end the junction does not follow the germline gene, possibly because of a read error. The CDR3 end falls 3 residues outside the read, so it is completed with the germline J gene. This chain connects TRBV19 to TRBJ2-1; 9 bases are a match to TRBD2. The CDR3 contains 15 residues. Germline V CDR1 and CDR2: LNHDA, SQIVND (reference sequence). The CDR3 reads CASRIAGVDYNEQFF. Partial CDR3 DNA: TGTGCCAGTAGGATAGCGGGGGTCGACTACAATGAG.

For this clone: The read finishes 3 residues shy of the CDR3 end, and the germline J gene is used to complete it. The chain joins TRBV11-2 to TRBJ2-2, with D unclear. V was clipped by 1 base and J by 6 bases, with 12 bases between them. Germline loops: CDR1 SGHAT, CDR2 FQNNGV. The CDR3 is 15 amino acids. The CDR3 DNA, read in part, is TGTGCCAGCAGCTTAGTCTACCTCCCCCCCGGGGAG. It encodes CASSLVYLPPGE. The entire CDR3 protein is CASSLVYLPPGELFF.

The CDR3 reads CASSPPTSAQNTGELFF. Partial CDR3 DNA: TGTGCCAGCAGCCCTCCCACTAGCGCCCAGAACACCGGGGAG. V is TRBV6-2 or TRBV6-3 and J is TRBJ2-2, with 7 bases matching TRBD2. Read data end 3 residues before the CDR3 end; the end is taken from the germline J gene. CDR1 and CDR2 from the germline V gene are MNHEY and SVGEGT. V lost 6 bases, J lost 1 base, and 11 bases stayed unmatched. The CDR3 is 17 amino acids.

Concerning this clone: The CDR3 goes on 3 residues after the read ends, and that part is filled in from the germline J gene. The V call is TRBV2, the J call TRBJ2-1; D might be TRBD1 (7 bases). V gave up 9 bases and J gave up 5 bases, with 20 bases separating them. The CDR3 loop spans 15 amino acids. Germline assignment: CDR1 SNHLY and CDR2 FYNNEI. CDR3: CARGGLGQQHNEQFF. CDR3 DNA (partial): TGTGCCAGGGGGGGCTTGGGACAGCAACACAATGAG.

Points on this clone: The CDR3 extends 3 residues past the end of the read, so its final part is completed from the germline J gene. The chain is built from TRBV6-4 and TRBJ2-5, with 9 bases fitting TRBD2. This CDR3 contains 18 residues. The V gene's germline CDR1 is MRHNA and CDR2 SNTAGT. V was clipped by 2 bases and J by 5 bases; unmatched bases: 15. CDR3 in amino acids: CASSDRSNVAGEEETQYF. Partial CDR3 DNA: TGTGCCAGCAGTGACCGATCTAATGTAGCGGGAGAGGAGGAGACC.

Turning to this clone: The read halts 3 residues ahead of the CDR3 end, with the missing end drawn from the germline J gene. The chain couples TRBV28 to TRBJ1-2; unclear D gene. This CDR3 has 14 amino acids. Germline values: CDR1 MDHEN, CDR2 SYDVKM. V was trimmed by 5 bases and J by 4 bases, leaving 14 bases between them. Partial CDR3 DNA: TGTGCCAGCAGTCGGGGAAGGACTAGCTATGGC. Its translation is CASSRGRTSYG. From start to end, the CDR3 is CASSRGRTSYGYTF.

Of note for this clone: The sequenced fragment ends 3 residues before the CDR3 boundary, so the rest is inferred from the germline J gene. The V and J genes are TRBV7-8 and TRBJ1-4; 7 nucleotides agree with TRBD1. Germline CDR1 and CDR2: SGHVS and FQNEAQ. With 4 bases clipped from V and 3 bases from J, the junction kept 8 bases outside the gene matches. The CDR3 is 16 amino acids. The sequenced part of the CDR3 DNA is TGTGCCAGCAGCTCGGGACAGATCGGAGCTAATGAAAAA. It codes for CASSSGQIGANEK. The full CDR3 reads CASSSGQIGANEKLFF.

About this clone itself: The sequenced fragment ends 3 residues before the CDR3 boundary, so the rest is inferred from the germline J gene. The chain employs TRBV7-6 and TRBJ2-4, with 9 positions matching TRBD2. The length of the CDR3 is 16 residues. Germline values: CDR1 SGHVS, CDR2 FNYEAQ. Here the CDR3 reads CASSLESSGAPIIQYF. The DNA read from the CDR3 is TGTGCCAGCAGCTTAGAATCTAGCGGGGCCCCAATTATT. The full variable domain, its missing parts supplied by reference TRBV7-6 and TRBJ2-4, is GAGVSQSPRYKVTKRGQDVALRCDPISGHVSLYWYRQALGQGPEFLTYFNYEAQQDKSGLPNDRFSAERPEGSISTLTIQRTEQRDSAMYRCASSLESSGAPIIQYFGAGTRLSVL.

On this clone itself: With the read ending 3 residues before the CDR3 end, the germline J gene is used to fill in that end. The rearrangement links TRBV7-9 to TRBJ2-1; weak D call: TRBD2 (6 bases). The germline V gene encodes CDR1 SEHNR and CDR2 FQNEAQ (reference sequence). V was cut by 5 bases and J by 5 bases, with 16 bases left in between. This CDR3 has 15 residues. Incomplete CDR3 DNA: TGTGCCAGCAGCCTTAATTACGGCGGGGACAATGAG. Its translation: CASSLNYGGDNE. The full CDR3 protein is CASSLNYGGDNEQFF.

As for this clone: The read is 3 residues too short to cover the CDR3 end, so that end is filled in from the germline J gene. This chain uses TRBV30 with TRBJ2-7; D gene uncertain. The germline CDR1 and CDR2 sequences are GTSNPN and SVGIG (reference sequence). V was clipped by 1 base and J by 5 bases, with 18 bases between them. CDR3 length equals 15 residues. CDR3 DNA (partial): TGTGCCTGGAGTGATTTTGACCAAAAGGGCGACGAG. Translation: CAWSDFDQKGDE. The whole CDR3 protein is CAWSDFDQKGDEQYF. Looking up the rest from reference TRBV30 and TRBJ2-7 gives the full variable domain: SQTIHQWPATLVQPVGSPLSLECTVEGTSNPNLYWYRQAAGRGLQLLFYSVGIGQISSEVPQNLSASRPQDRQFILSSKKLLLSDSGFYLCAWSDFDQKGDEQYFGPGTRLTVT.

About this clone: The CDR3 is cut off 3 residues early in the read; its end comes from the germline J gene. This chain connects TRBV5-1 to TRBJ2-5, with 10 bases aligning to TRBD2. With 0 bases clipped from V and 3 bases from J, the junction kept 2 bases outside the gene matches. This CDR3 has 15 residues. Germline CDR1 and CDR2: SGHRS and YFSETQ. CDR3 amino acids: CASSLGLAGEETQYF. CDR3 DNA (partial): TGCGCCAGCAGCTTGGGCCTAGCGGGGGAAGAGACC.

To note about this clone: The CDR3 extends 3 residues past the end of the read, so its final part is completed from the germline J gene. This rearrangement joins TRBV6-2 or TRBV6-3 to TRBJ2-1; 13 bases line up with TRBD2. Looked up from germline, CDR1 is MNHEY and CDR2 is SVGEGT. J gave up 6 bases and V 2 bases, and 1 base lay outside the gene matches. The CDR3 sequence is 15 residues long. CDR3 residues: CASSYRLAGGNEQFF. Incomplete CDR3 DNA: TGTGCCAGCAGTTACAGACTAGCGGGAGGCAATGAG.

Worth noting for this clone: The CDR3 end falls 3 residues outside the read, so it is completed with the germline J gene. The rearrangement links TRBV2 to TRBJ2-4; 9 bases are a match to TRBD1. The CDR3 covers 15 residues. Germline V gene data show CDR1 as SNHLY and CDR2 as FYNNEI. The J segment lost 4 bases and the V segment lost 4 bases, leaving 5 bases of the junction unmatched. The sequenced part of the CDR3 DNA is TGTGCCAGCAGTGGAGGGGGGACAGGGAAAAACATT. Protein sequence: CASSGGGTGKNI. The full CDR3 protein reads CASSGGGTGKNIQYF.

With regard to this clone: The CDR3 end lies 3 residues beyond the end of the read and is filled in from the germline J gene. The rearrangement uses TRBV6-4 and TRBJ2-3, with TRBD1 matching 10 bases. CDR3 length: 15 amino acids. Germline assignment: CDR1 MRHNA and CDR2 SNTAGT. The junction had 5 bases not matched to a gene; V was cut back by 6 bases and J by 2 bases. The CDR3 protein is CASSLGQGDTDTQYF. The covered CDR3 bases are TGTGCCAGCAGCTTAGGACAGGGGGACACAGATACG.

As concerns this clone: The CDR3 goes on 3 residues after the read ends, and that part is filled in from the germline J gene. This chain joins TRBV10-1 and TRBJ2-7; no clear D gene. Germline V gives CDR1 WNHNN, CDR2 SYGVQD (reference sequence). The CDR3 extends over 12 amino acids. V lost 4 bases and J 1 base, leaving 5 bases between the germline ends. The CDR3 sequence is CASSGPSYEQYF. The part of the CDR3 DNA that was read is TGCGCCAGCAGTGGGCCTTCCTACGAG.

Turning to this clone: The DNA ends 3 residues before the CDR3 does, and the rest of the CDR3 is filled in from the germline J gene. Other DNA sequences of this sample code for an identical CDR3. V is TRBV29-1 and J is TRBJ2-7; 8 bases are a match to TRBD1. The CDR3 loop spans 12 amino acids. V lost 4 bases to trimming and J lost 3 bases; unmatched junction nucleotides: 2. Germline V gene data show CDR1 as SQVTM and CDR2 as ANQGSEA. The sequenced part of the CDR3 DNA is TGCAGCGTTGGGACAGGGATCTACGAG. Translated: CSVGTGIYE. The full CDR3 sequence reads CSVGTGIYEQYF.

Note on this clone: Coverage ceases 3 residues before the CDR3 finishes, and the germline J gene fills in the end. V and J are TRBV7-8 and TRBJ2-2, with 10 bases aligning to TRBD2. V lost 7 bases, J lost 3 bases, and 5 bases stayed unmatched. Germline V gene lookup returns CDR1 SGHVS and CDR2 FQNEAQ. The CDR3 length is 15 residues. The CDR3 sequence: CASISAGGHTGELFF. Incomplete CDR3 DNA: TGTGCCAGCATCTCAGCGGGGGGGCACACCGGGGAG.

Note on this clone: A junction boundary mismatches the germline segment, possibly from a read error. Read data end 3 residues before the CDR3 end; the end is taken from the germline J gene. This rearrangement joins TRBV5-4 to TRBJ1-1; TRBD1 is a possible D gene (5 bases). This CDR3 is built from 14 residues. Germline lookup yields CDR1 SGHNT and CDR2 YYREEE (reference sequence). The sequenced CDR3 bases are TGTGCCAGCACCTTGCGGGGGATGAACACTGAA. It translates to CASTLRGMNTE. The whole CDR3 region reads CASTLRGMNTEAFF.

In regard to this clone: Read data end 3 residues before the CDR3 end; the end is taken from the germline J gene. The gene calls are TRBV10-1 and TRBJ2-7; tentatively, D is TRBD1 (6 bases). Looked up from germline, CDR1 is WNHNN and CDR2 is SYGVQD (reference sequence). V was cut by 0 bases and J by 3 bases, with 15 bases left in between. The CDR3 covers 16 residues. CDR3 DNA (partial): TGCGCCAGCAGTGAGTCGCTATCCGAGGGGGACTACGAG. This encodes CASSESLSEGDYE. The entire CDR3 is CASSESLSEGDYEQYF.

With respect to this clone: Read coverage stops 3 residues before the CDR3 terminus; the germline J gene supplies the remainder. This chain uses TRBV30 with TRBJ2-7; the match to TRBD2 covers 8 bases. With V trimmed by 7 bases and J by 5 bases, 10 bases remained unmatched. This CDR3 contains 13 residues. The germline V gene has CDR1 GTSNPN and CDR2 SVGIG (reference sequence). The DNA read from the CDR3 is TGTGCCTCCCATCCGGGGGGGCGCCACGAG. Translation: CASHPGGRHE. The entire CDR3 reads CASHPGGRHEQYF.

Of note for this clone: The CDR3 extends 3 residues past the end of the read, so its final part is completed from the germline J gene. The chain combines TRBV5-6 with TRBJ1-5; D is unresolved. V lost 4 bases and J 9 bases, leaving 17 bases between the germline ends. The V gene's germline CDR1 is SGHDT and CDR2 YYEEEE. There are 14 residues in the CDR3. The CDR3 sequence: CASSPAPGGRPQHF. The sequenced part of the CDR3 DNA is TGTGCCAGCAGCCCCGCCCCGGGCGGGAGGCCC.

With regard to this clone: The CDR3 is cut off 3 residues early in the read; its end comes from the germline J gene. V is TRBV19 and J is TRBJ2-1, with D perhaps matching TRBD1 (6 bases). Between the trimmed V and J ends, which lost 11 bases and 8 bases, there was a span of 22 bases. The CDR3 sequence is 14 residues long. Germline CDR1 is LNHDA and CDR2 is SQIVND (reference sequence). The CDR3 DNA, read in part, is TGTGCCTCAACTCGGGACACCCGAGGGGATGAG. Residues: CASTRDTRGDE. From start to end, the CDR3 is CASTRDTRGDEQFF.